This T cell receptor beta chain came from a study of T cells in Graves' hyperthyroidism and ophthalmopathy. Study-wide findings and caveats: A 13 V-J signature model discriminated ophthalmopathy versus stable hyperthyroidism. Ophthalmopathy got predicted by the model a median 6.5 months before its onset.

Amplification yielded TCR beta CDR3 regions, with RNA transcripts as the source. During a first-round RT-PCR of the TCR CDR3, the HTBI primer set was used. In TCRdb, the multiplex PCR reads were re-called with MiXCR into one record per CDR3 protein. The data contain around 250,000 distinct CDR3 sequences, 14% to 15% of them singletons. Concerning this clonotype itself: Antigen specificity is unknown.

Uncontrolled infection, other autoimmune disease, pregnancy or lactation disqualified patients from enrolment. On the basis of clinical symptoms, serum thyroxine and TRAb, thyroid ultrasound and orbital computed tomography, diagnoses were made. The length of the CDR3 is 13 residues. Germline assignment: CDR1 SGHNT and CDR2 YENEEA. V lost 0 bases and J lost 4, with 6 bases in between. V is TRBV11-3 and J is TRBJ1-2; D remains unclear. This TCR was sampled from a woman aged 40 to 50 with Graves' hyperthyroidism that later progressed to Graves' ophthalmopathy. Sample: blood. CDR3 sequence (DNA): TGTGCCAGCAGCTTAGACGGAGGCTATGGCTACACCTTC. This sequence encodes CASSLDGGYGYTF.